This T cell receptor beta chain was sequenced during a study of blood T cell repertoires in COVID-19. On the study more broadly: Both acute and convalescent COVID-19 samples were obtained from the United States, Italy and Spain. In each case, the material was cDNA or gDNA derived from T cells, B-cell-depleted T cells, or PBMCs.

Original data processing: Quantification of nucleated cells was approximated via reference gene primer amplification. Clones were sequenced by immunoSEQ multiplex PCR, and TCRdb holds only the in-frame ones, with some missing. The V and J calls and clone size were taken over from that table, and D and trimming were inferred from the DNA. Of 150,000 or so clones listed, about four fifths are singletons. This sequence originates from a human donor with acute or convalescent COVID-19. The donor label of this sample is uncertain. Sequences were obtained from peripheral blood.

CDR3 amino acids: CASSQVYRGPGNTIYF. In DNA form, the CDR3 reads TGCGCCAGCAGCCAAGTATACAGGGGGCCTGGAAACACCATATATTTT. The V and J genes are TRBV4-1 and TRBJ1-3, with 9 bases identical to TRBD1. This CDR3 comprises 16 residues. The germline V gene encodes CDR1 MGHRA and CDR2 YSYEKL. J lost 2 bases, V lost 1 base, and 3 bases had no gene match.